A selection of T cell receptor beta chains follows, all from one sample in a study of cytomegalovirus exposure and HLA in healthy donors. TCRdb keeps only in-frame clones here, not all; method: immunoSEQ multiplex PCR. The table lists under 200,000 clones, about 84% of them singletons. What was sequenced was PBMCs. Every receptor here comes from a woman between 25 and 40 years old in good health and CMV-seropositive. The CDR3 runs from the conserved cysteine through the conserved F or W. D genes are given only for firm matches. Expanded clones are given a class, and other clones once, few, many or no size at all.

size	J	D	V	DNA	CDR3
NA	TRBJ2-7	NA	TRBV5-4	TGTGCCAGCAGCGGAGGGATAGGACTAAGCTCCTACGAGCAGTACTTC	CASSGGIGLSSYEQYF
NA	TRBJ1-1	TRBD1	TRBV5-8	TGTGCCAGCAGCTCAACAATTTACAGGGGAACTGAAGCTTTCTTT	CASSSTIYRGTEAFF
NA	TRBJ1-5	NA	TRBV5-6	TGTGCCAGCAGCTACTCCGCAGGGAATCAGCCCCAGCATTTT	CASSYSAGNQPQHF
NA	TRBJ2-7	NA	TRBV30	TGTGCCTGGAGTGTACTAGGACAGACCTACGAGCAGTACTTC	CAWSVLGQTYEQYF
NA	TRBJ2-2	NA	TRBV10-3	TGTGCCATCAGTGAGCGAGGCAGTGCTGTCAACACCGGGGAGCTGTTTTTT	CAISERGSAVNTGELFF
few	TRBJ2-3	NA	TRBV5-1	TGCGCCACCGCCTACAATAGCGGCACAGATACGCAGTATTTT	CATAYNSGTDTQYF
NA	TRBJ2-1	NA	TRBV7-6	TGTGCCAGCAGCTCCTTGATCGCGACAGGTTCTAATGAGCAGTTCTTC	CASSSLIATGSNEQFF
once	TRBJ2-7	NA	TRBV7-2	TGTGCCAGCAGCTTAGAGGACGGGACTTACGAGCAGTACTTC	CASSLEDGTYEQYF
NA	TRBJ2-3	NA	TRBV28	TGTGCCAGCAAAAAACTATTCACAGATACGCAGTATTTT	CASKKLFTDTQYF
NA	TRBJ2-2	NA	TRBV9	TGTGCCAGCAACAGTCGCACCGGGGAGCTGTTTTTT	CASNSRTGELFF
NA	TRBJ2-7	TRBD2	TRBV7-8	TGTGCCAGCAGCCAGGCGGGAGGGGGCTACGAGCAGTACTTC	CASSQAGGGYEQYF
NA	TRBJ1-2	TRBD1	TRBV7-9	TGTTCCAGCACTGTAGGGACAGCCGGTGGCTACACCTTC	CSSTVGTAGGYTF
once	TRBJ1-2	TRBD1	TRBV27	TGTGCCAGCAGTCTCCGGACAGGGGGTCTACAAAACTATGGCTACACCTTC	CASSLRTGGLQNYGYTF
once	TRBJ2-2	TRBD2	TRBV9	TGTGCCAGCAGCGTTGCGACTAGCGGGTACACCGGGGAGCTGTTTTTT	CASSVATSGYTGELFF
few	TRBJ1-2	NA	TRBV11-1	TGTGCCAGCAGCTTAGCTGCAGGATATGGCTACACCTTC	CASSLAAGYGYTF
NA	TRBJ1-2	NA	TRBV15	TGTGCCACCGGGCCAGCTAACTATGGCTACACCTTC	CATGPANYGYTF
NA	TRBJ1-1	NA	TRBV21-1	TGTGCCAGCAGCTTACCTGAGGGAGGGACCACGAACACTGAAGCTTTCTTT	CASSLPEGGTTNTEAFF
NA	TRBJ2-1	TRBD2	TRBV5-1	TGCGCCAGCAGCTTGTATGGCGGGAGTGGTGATGAGCAGTTCTTC	CASSLYGGSGDEQFF
NA	TRBJ1-1	TRBD1	TRBV5-6	TGTGCCAGCAGCTTCCACAGGGGGGGCGCTGAAGCTTTCTTT	CASSFHRGGAEAFF
once	TRBJ2-7	TRBD2	TRBV6-1	TGTGCCAGCAGTGAACAGAACCTAGCGGCTCTCTACGAGCAGTACTTC	CASSEQNLAALYEQYF
NA	TRBJ2-7	NA	TRBV7-3	TGTGCCAGCAGCTTAGAACTTCCCTCCGAGCAGTACTTC	CASSLELPSEQYF
NA	TRBJ2-7	TRBD1	TRBV7-6	TGTGCCAGCAGCCGACGACAGGGGAGATACGAGCAGTACTTC	CASSRRQGRYEQYF
NA	TRBJ2-7	TRBD2	TRBV7-2	TGTGCCAGCAGCCCCTGGGAGGGGACTGCCTACGAGCAGTACTTC	CASSPWEGTAYEQYF
NA	TRBJ2-7	NA	TRBV18	TGTGCCAGCTCACCACCGGGAGCAGGGGCTAGCTCCTACGAGCAGTACTTC	CASSPPGAGASSYEQYF
NA	TRBJ2-1	NA	TRBV30	TGTGCCTGGAACAGAGACAATGAGCAGTTCTTC	CAWNRDNEQFF
NA	TRBJ2-7	NA	TRBV21-1	TGTGCCAGCAGCAACCAGGGCGGGAGGGCCTCTTCCGAGCAGTACTTC	CASSNQGGRASSEQYF
few	TRBJ1-5	NA	TRBV6-1	TGTGTCAGCAGTGAAGGGGCAGGTTTAAATCAGCCCCAGCATTTT	CVSSEGAGLNQPQHF
NA	TRBJ2-6	NA	TRBV11-2	TGTGCCAGCAGCCACCTTCTGCGGGGAGGTGCTGCTGGGGCCAACGGCCTGACTTTC	CASSHLLRGGAAGANGLTF
NA	TRBJ2-7	TRBD2	TRBV7-8	TGTGCCAGCAGCTTAGCGCGGGGGGAGGAGCAGTACTTC	CASSLARGEEQYF
NA	TRBJ2-5	NA	TRBV5-1	TGCGCCAGCAGCTTGCGCAAAGCGAGCCAAGAGACCCAGTACTTC	CASSLRKASQETQYF
NA	TRBJ2-3	TRBD2	TRBV5-1	TGCGCCAGCAGCTACTCAACTAGCGGCACAGATACGCAGTATTTT	CASSYSTSGTDTQYF
few	TRBJ2-5	NA	TRBV5-4	TGTGCCAGCAGCCCGGAGGGGAGGGAGACCCAGTACTTC	CASSPEGRETQYF
NA	TRBJ2-7	NA	TRBV7-9	TGTGCCAGCAGCTTATATAAAACTGATATTTCACCCTACGAGCAGTACTTC	CASSLYKTDISPYEQYF